This T cell receptor (beta chain) originates from a study of molecular identifiers for immune sequencing clone quantification. TCRdb re-analysed the PCR reads in MiXCR, keeping a single row per CDR3 protein. The sample carries nearly 650,000 distinct CDR3 sequences, approximately 24% recorded once. The sample comprised naive CD8+ T cells from blood, with Jurkat cell RNA spiked in. The subset was: FACS-sorted CD8+CD4-CCR7+CD45RA+ naive T cells. The source of this sequence is a human donor in good health. Some libraries in this study had Jurkat cell RNA spiked in.

CDR3 protein: CASSFLGVAYEQYF. CDR3 nucleotides: TGTGCCAGCAGTTTCTTAGGGGTTGCCTACGAGCAGTACTTC. The chain links TRBV12-3 or TRBV12-4 to TRBJ2-7; D might be TRBD1 (5 bases). V was clipped by 3 bases and J by 2 bases, with 11 bases between them. The CDR3 contains 14 residues.